Following are 31 T cell receptor beta chains from one sample sequenced in a study of shared clonotypes between healthy human individuals. Profiling relied on immunoSEQ multiplex PCR, and the TCRdb table lists in-frame clones only, not all of them. Among roughly 1 million clones listed, about 75% were seen once. The sequencing sample was made of memory CD4+ T cells sorted from blood. Subset of the sample: CD45RA-negative fraction. These receptors originate from a man between 18 and 29 years old in good health.

The chain has TRBV7-2 and TRBJ2-4, with 10 positions matching TRBD2. The CDR3 runs to 14 residues. V was pared by 5 bases and J by 6 bases, with 4 bases of the junction left unmatched. The germline V gene has CDR1 SGHTA and CDR2 FQGNSA. The chain's CDR3 is CASSILAGINIQYF. The DNA of the CDR3 is TGTGCCAGCAGCATACTAGCGGGAATAAACATTCAGTACTTC.

This chain links TRBV7-8 with TRBJ2-7, with unresolved D. Trimming took 1 base from V and 0 from J, leaving 7 bases between them. This CDR3 is 14 amino acids long. Germline CDR1 reads SGHVS; CDR2 reads FQNEAQ. The CDR3 coding sequence is TGTGCCAGCAGCTTAGTCGAAGGCTCCTACGAGCAGTACTTC. Residues: CASSLVEGSYEQYF.

The chain links TRBV7-8 to TRBJ2-3; D is perhaps TRBD2 (6 bases). This CDR3 is built from 16 residues. Deletions cut 7 bases from V and 0 bases from J, with 17 bases between. The germline V gene encodes CDR1 SGHVS and CDR2 FQNEAQ. CDR3 sequence: CASTGLSGRSTDTQYF. As DNA, the CDR3 is TGTGCCAGCACGGGACTTTCCGGGAGAAGCACAGATACGCAGTATTTT. Combining the CDR3 with reference TRBV7-8 and TRBJ2-3 gives the whole variable domain GAGVSQSPRYKVAKRGQDVALRCDPISGHVSLFWYQQALGQGPEFLTYFQNEAQLDKSGLPSDRFFAERPEGSVSTLKIQRTQQEDSAVYLCASTGLSGRSTDTQYFGPGTRLTVL.

This chain connects TRBV30 to TRBJ2-3; 7 positions agree with TRBD2. This CDR3 contains 16 residues. Per germline, CDR1 GTSNPN and CDR2 SVGIG (reference sequence). V was clipped by 0 bases and J by 2 bases; unmatched bases: 8. Here the CDR3 DNA reads TGTGCCTGGAGTGTACTGGGTAGCGGGCCCACAGATACGCAGTATTTT. It translates to CAWSVLGSGPTDTQYF.

About this clone itself: Distinct nucleotide sequences in the sample also encode this CDR3. CDR3 DNA sequence: TGTGCCTGGAGTGTTTCGCCCTACGAGCAGTACTTC. It translates to CAWSVSPYEQYF. The chain recombines TRBV30 with TRBJ2-7; D remains ambiguous. Trimming took 0 bases from V and 2 from J, leaving 5 bases between them. Germline V gives CDR1 GTSNPN, CDR2 SVGIG (reference sequence). The CDR3 consists of 12 residues.

This chain connects TRBV19 to TRBJ2-7; a possible D gene is TRBD2 (6 bases). CDR1 and CDR2 from the germline V gene are LNHDA and SQIVND (reference sequence). V was cut by 4 bases and J by 0 bases, with 10 bases left in between. CDR3 length: 14 amino acids. The CDR3 loop reads CASSRRGNSYEQYF. The CDR3, as DNA: TGTGCCAGTAGTAGGCGCGGGAACTCCTACGAGCAGTACTTC.

DNA for the CDR3: TGTGCAAGTCGCTTAGGGACAGGGGGAAATCAGCCCCAGCATTTT. Amino acid sequence: CASRLGTGGNQPQHF. V usage is TRBV12-2 and J usage is TRBJ1-5; the D call TRBD1 from the table was never checked on the DNA. TRBV12-2 is recorded as a pseudogene. This CDR3 spans 15 amino acids.

Regarding this clone: At one of its ends the junction is not consistent with the germline gene, which may arise from a read error. The J gene is TRBJ1-3, the V gene TRBV13; D is ambiguous. Germline CDR1 reads PRHDT; CDR2 reads FYEKMQ (reference sequence). The CDR3 has 12 amino acids. The DNA of the CDR3 is TGTGCCAGCAGATTAGCTGGCAACACCATATATTTT. Translating gives CASRLAGNTIYF. Drawing the rest from reference TRBV13 and TRBJ1-3, the complete variable domain is AAGVIQSPRHLIKEKRETATLKCYPIPRHDTVYWYQQGPGQDPQFLISFYEKMQSDKGSIPDRFSAQQFSDYHSELNMSSLELGDSALYFCASRLAGNTIYFGEGSWLTVV.

V is TRBV28 and J is TRBJ2-7, with TRBD1 as a possible D gene (7 bases). Germline V gene sequence: CDR1 MDHEN, CDR2 SYDVKM. V was pared by 5 bases and J by 1 base, with 12 bases between. The CDR3 covers 14 residues. CDR3 nucleotide sequence: TGTGCCAGCAGTGGGGGGACAGCGTCCTACGAGCAGTACTTC. This translates into CASSGGTASYEQYF.

The chain has TRBV28 and TRBJ1-6; 7 positions agree with TRBD1. CDR1 MDHEN and CDR2 SYDVKM come from the germline V gene. The CDR3 loop spans 20 amino acids. V shed 5 bases and J 7 bases; nucleotides not matched to a gene: 23. Here the CDR3 reads CASSPAVWPRSGGPNSPLHF. Written as DNA, the CDR3 is TGTGCCAGCAGTCCAGCGGTCTGGCCCCGATCAGGGGGACCGAATTCACCCCTCCACTTT. Based on the CDR3 plus reference TRBV28 and TRBJ1-6, the full variable domain is DVKVTQSSRYLVKRTGEKVFLECVQDMDHENMFWYRQDPGLGLRLIYFSYDVKMKEKGDIPEGYSVSREKKERFSLILESASTNQTSMYLCASSPAVWPRSGGPNSPLHFGNGTRLTVT.

The chain uses TRBV9 and TRBJ2-2, with D possibly matching TRBD2 (5 bases). Germline assignment: CDR1 SGDLS and CDR2 YYNGEE. V lost 0 bases and J 3 bases, leaving 9 bases between the germline ends. The CDR3 has 15 residues. CDR3 DNA: TGTGCCAGCAGCGTAGCGGACTTATACACCGGGGAGCTGTTTTTT. It encodes CASSVADLYTGELFF.

J is TRBJ2-3 and V is TRBV5-1; 8 nucleotides agree with TRBD2. The CDR3 totals 15 residues. Per germline, CDR1 SGHRS and CDR2 YFSETQ. V lost 2 bases to trimming and J lost 4 bases; unmatched junction nucleotides: 6. The CDR3 protein is CASSLPGLAADTQYF. The CDR3 DNA sequence: TGCGCCAGCAGCTTACCCGGACTAGCCGCAGATACGCAGTATTTT.

The V and J genes are TRBV6-6 and TRBJ1-2; D not resolved. The ends were cut back, 1 base at V and 6 bases at J, with 6 bases in the middle. Germline CDR1 is MNHNY and CDR2 is SVGAGI (reference sequence). The CDR3 sequence is 12 residues long. As DNA, the CDR3 is TGTGCCAGCAGTTACTTTGGGGATGGCTACACCTTC. The encoded protein is CASSYFGDGYTF.

The chain uses TRBV10-3 and TRBJ1-3; 7 nucleotides agree with TRBD1. Germline CDR1 is ENHRY and CDR2 is SYGVKD. This CDR3 has 15 residues. Trimming at V came to 5 bases and at J to 1 base, leaving 5 bases not matched to a gene. The CDR3 DNA sequence: TGTGCCATCAGTCCCGACAGGGCTTCTGGAAACACCATATATTTT. This sequence encodes CAISPDRASGNTIYF.

The V gene is TRBV5-1, the J gene TRBJ2-7; 13 positions match TRBD2. The CDR3 sequence is 16 residues long. CDR1 SGHRS and CDR2 YFSETQ come from the germline V gene. V trimming: 4 bases; J trimming: 2 bases; junction bases outside the gene matches: 6. The CDR3 protein is CASSRGLAGATYEQYF. Written as DNA, the CDR3 is TGCGCCAGCAGCCGCGGACTAGCGGGGGCCACCTACGAGCAGTACTTC.

The genes are TRBV10-3 and TRBJ2-3; TRBD2 matches at 10 bases. With V trimmed by 8 bases and J by 1 base, 6 bases remained unmatched. CDR3 length: 15 residues. Germline V gives CDR1 ENHRY, CDR2 SYGVKD. CDR3 amino acids: CAIGAGTSGTDTQYF. CDR3 nucleotide sequence: TGTGCCATCGGGGCAGGGACTAGCGGCACAGATACGCAGTATTTT.

The CDR3 bases are TGTGCCAGCAGCTTGACAGGGAGCCGATCACCCCTCCACTTT. Its protein product is CASSLTGSRSPLHF. This chain joins TRBV5-4 and TRBJ1-6, with a tentative D call TRBD1 (6 bases). Germline CDR1 SGHNT, CDR2 YYREEE (reference sequence). V lost 1 base, J lost 10 bases, and 12 bases lay in between. This CDR3 contains 14 residues.

This chain joins TRBV4-3 and TRBJ2-7; 10 bases agree with TRBD2. Trimming removed 0 bases from V and 11 bases from J; junction bases left unmatched: 7. This CDR3 is 14 amino acids long. CDR1 LGHNA and CDR2 YSLEER come from the germline V gene. CDR3 sequence reads: CASSQDSSGSLKYF. CDR3 DNA: TGCGCCAGCAGCCAAGATTCTAGCGGGAGTTTAAAGTACTTC.

The chain carries TRBV20-1 and TRBJ1-2; 10 positions match TRBD1. Germline V gene lookup returns CDR1 DFQATT and CDR2 SNEGSKA (reference sequence). The CDR3 has 11 amino acids. J was trimmed by 7 bases and V by 6 bases; bases with no gene match: 2. CDR3 nucleotide sequence: TGCAGTGCCGGGACAGGGGCTGGCTACACCTTC. Its translation is CSAGTGAGYTF.

This rearrangement joins TRBV5-4 to TRBJ1-6; 7 nucleotides align to TRBD1. Germline lookup yields CDR1 SGHNT and CDR2 YYREEE (reference sequence). Trimming at V came to 4 bases and at J to 14 bases, leaving 9 bases not matched to a gene. This CDR3 has 13 amino acids. The CDR3 DNA is TGTGCCAGCAGCGCCGGACAGGATGGGGCCCTCCACTTT. Encoded protein: CASSAGQDGALHF.

This clone was recorded a few times. The chain couples TRBV2 to TRBJ2-7; 8 bases align to TRBD1. CDR1 and CDR2 from the germline V gene are SNHLY and FYNNEI. The CDR3 contains 12 residues. V lost 4 bases, J lost 7 bases, and 3 bases stayed unmatched. The CDR3 DNA reads TGTGCCAGCAGTGTCACAGGGGGAGAGCAGTACTTC. Translating gives CASSVTGGEQYF.

The chain carries TRBV5-1 and TRBJ2-5, with TRBD2 matching 9 bases. Germline V gene sequence: CDR1 SGHRS, CDR2 YFSETQ. Losses at the gene ends were 3 bases for V and 5 bases for J; bases not matched to a gene: 11. There are 16 residues in the CDR3. The CDR3 DNA is TGCGCCAGCAGCTCCCTAGGAGCGGGGGGTTTGGAGACCCAGTACTTC. This sequence encodes CASSSLGAGGLETQYF.

The rearrangement uses TRBV5-1 and TRBJ2-1; TRBD1 might be the D (6 bases). There are 16 residues in the CDR3. Looked up from germline, CDR1 is SGHRS and CDR2 is YFSETQ. The V end was cut by 4 bases, the J end by 2 bases, with 16 bases between. CDR3 nucleotide sequence: TGCGCCAGCAGCGGATCGAATAGACAGGCCTACAATGAGCAGTTCTTC. It codes for CASSGSNRQAYNEQFF.

The rearrangement uses TRBV10-3 and TRBJ1-5; D ambiguous. Per germline, CDR1 ENHRY and CDR2 SYGVKD. This CDR3 contains 13 residues. CDR3 DNA sequence: TGTGCTTCCTCCGAGGAAACCAATCAGCCCCAGCATTTT. Residues: CASSEETNQPQHF.

The rearrangement links TRBV6-1 to TRBJ2-3; TRBD1 matches at 8 bases. Germline CDR1 reads MNHNS; CDR2 reads SASEGT. V was pared by 4 bases and J by 5 bases, with 5 bases of the junction left unmatched. The length of the CDR3 is 14 residues. Here the CDR3 reads CASSVDRGKDTQYF. CDR3 nucleotides: TGTGCCAGCAGTGTCGACAGGGGAAAAGATACGCAGTATTTT.

V usage is TRBV18 and J usage is TRBJ1-2; no clear D gene. CDR3 size: 13 residues. Germline CDR1 reads KGHSH; CDR2 reads LQKENI. V was cut by 3 bases and J by 7 bases, with 12 bases left in between. The DNA for the CDR3 is TGTGCCAGCTCACCTGACCGGAAGGGTGGCTACACCTTC. Protein sequence: CASSPDRKGGYTF.

J is TRBJ2-3 and V is TRBV5-4, with TRBD2 matching 10 bases. The CDR3 is made up of 16 amino acids. Germline lookup yields CDR1 SGHNT and CDR2 YYREEE (reference sequence). V trimming: 4 bases; J trimming: 2 bases; junction bases outside the gene matches: 7. The CDR3 loop is CASSILLAGNTDTQYF. The CDR3 coding sequence is TGTGCCAGCAGCATCTTACTAGCGGGGAACACAGATACGCAGTATTTT.

The CDR3 nucleotides read TGTGCCTGGAGCCTAAAGACGAACACTGAAGCTTTCTTT. This sequence encodes CAWSLKTNTEAFF. The chain combines TRBV30 with TRBJ1-1; no reliable D call. The CDR3 is made up of 13 amino acids. Between the trimmed V and J ends, which lost 3 bases and 1 base, there was a span of 9 bases. In germline, CDR1 is GTSNPN, CDR2 SVGIG (reference sequence).

The chain employs TRBV6-5 and TRBJ1-2, with 11 bases identical to TRBD1. Germline CDR1 reads MNHEY; CDR2 reads SVGAGI. This CDR3 has 14 amino acids. V lost 7 bases and J lost 8; bases outside the gene matches: 9. The CDR3 reads CASISGGTGGGYTF. CDR3 DNA: TGTGCCAGCATCTCCGGAGGGACAGGGGGGGGCTACACCTTC.

The chain employs TRBV18 and TRBJ1-2; the D is unclear. Between the trimmed V and J ends, which lost 6 bases and 5 bases, there was a span of 13 bases. This CDR3 contains 13 residues. Per germline, CDR1 KGHSH and CDR2 LQKENI. In DNA, the CDR3 is TGTGCCAGCTCTCAGGACCCTCTGTATGGCTACACCTTC. Translated: CASSQDPLYGYTF.

J is TRBJ2-7 and V is TRBV5-4, with 8 nucleotides matching TRBD1. Germline loops: CDR1 SGHNT, CDR2 YYREEE (reference sequence). The junction had 6 bases not matched to a gene; V was cut back by 4 bases and J by 0 bases. The CDR3 spans 15 residues. CDR3 sequence (DNA): TGTGCCAGCAGCGAAGGACAGGGTAGCTCCTACGAGCAGTACTTC. Protein product: CASSEGQGSSYEQYF.